This TCR beta chain was retrieved from a study of neurological immune-mediated disorders. This clonotype was recorded at least ten times. What it binds is not known. cDNA synthesis was performed by 5'RACE with 10-nucleotide random UMIs. Using its own MiXCR run on the 5' RACE reads, TCRdb lists one record per CDR3 protein. Of about 55,000 distinct CDR3 sequences listed, more than 3% are singletons. CDR1 MNHNY and CDR2 SVGAGI come from the germline V gene (reference sequence). The CDR3 totals 14 residues. V lost 4 bases, J lost 8 bases, and 17 bases lay in between. Findings and caveats of the study: Expanded clones shared no CDR3 amino acid sequences across subjects, suggesting private repertoires in all groups. One related-CDR3 cluster, identified by phylogenetic grouping, held the repertoires of 18 of 34 multiple sclerosis patients and was a possible signature.

The sequence was collected from a middle-aged woman with multiple sclerosis. V and J are TRBV6-6 and TRBJ1-2; no clear D. The sample comprised CD4+ T cells from blood. Here the CDR3 DNA reads TGTGCCAGCAGTTTTCTTTTCAACGAAAAGGGCTACACCTTC. Protein sequence: CASSFLFNEKGYTF.